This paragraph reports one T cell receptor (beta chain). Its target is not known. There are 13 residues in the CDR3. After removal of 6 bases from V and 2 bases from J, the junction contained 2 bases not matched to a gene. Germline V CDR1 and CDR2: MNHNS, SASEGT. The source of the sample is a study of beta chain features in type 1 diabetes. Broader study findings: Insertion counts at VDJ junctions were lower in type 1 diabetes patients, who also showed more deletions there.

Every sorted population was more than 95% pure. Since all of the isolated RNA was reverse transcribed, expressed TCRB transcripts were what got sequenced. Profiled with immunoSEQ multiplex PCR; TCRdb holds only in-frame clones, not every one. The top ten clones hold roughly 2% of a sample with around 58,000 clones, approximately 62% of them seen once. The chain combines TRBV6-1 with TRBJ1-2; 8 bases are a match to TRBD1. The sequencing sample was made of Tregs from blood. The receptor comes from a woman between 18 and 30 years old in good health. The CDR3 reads CASSGQGNYGYTF. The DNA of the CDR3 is TGTGCCAGCAGCGGACAGGGAAACTATGGCTACACCTTC.